This TCR beta chain comes out of a study of cytomegalovirus exposure and HLA in healthy donors. Deletions cut 0 bases from V and 6 bases from J, with 10 bases between. The CDR3 is made up of 14 amino acids. Per germline, CDR1 SGDLS and CDR2 YYNGEE. Use of 60 Vbeta and 13 Jbeta primers characterized the PCR. Repertoires were generated with immunoSEQ multiplex PCR, while TCRdb's copy carries only in-frame clones and drops some. Among approximately 210,000 clones, around 79% were seen once, and the ten largest hold around 1.6%. Notes on this clone: Its antigen is unknown.

The study's findings and limits: An analysis that was carried out later associated 15,000 to 20,000 TCR beta sequences with HLA alleles at 0.05 false discovery rate.

The TCR comes from a woman aged 45-59 years in good health and CMV-seronegative. The sequenced sample was PBMCs. This chain joins TRBV9 and TRBJ2-1; D may be TRBD2 (6 bases). The CDR3 DNA follows: TGTGCCAGCAGCGTAGGGGACTCTGCCAATGAGCAGTTCTTC. Translation gives CASSVGDSANEQFF.